The rows below give T cell receptor beta chains drawn from one sample of a study of vaccination and CD4 T cells after COVID-19. No antigen is known for these receptors. TCRdb ran MiXCR on the PCR reads and lists one entry per CDR3 protein. This table holds 25,000 or so distinct CDR3 sequences, roughly 38% found once. Sequencing was performed on CD4+ T cells from blood, cultured in vitro, taken about 7 months after SARS-CoV-2 vaccination. The receptors stem from a human donor who had recovered from COVID-19. Each CDR3 is given with its conserved first and last residue. A D gene is named only where the DNA matches it firmly. Size values are once, few and many counts, or a class for expanded clones, and some rows have none.

size: -
D: -
J: TRBJ2-3
V: TRBV5-4
CDR3: CASSRDITDTQYF
DNA: TGTGCCAGCAGCCGGGACATCACAGATACGCAGTATTTT

size: -
D: TRBD2
J: TRBJ2-7
V: TRBV7-8
CDR3: CASSAASGSRNEQYF
DNA: TGTGCCAGCAGCGCGGCTAGCGGGAGTCGGAACGAGCAGTACTTC

size: few
D: -
J: TRBJ2-3
V: TRBV18
CDR3: CASSPSAVPDTQYF
DNA: TGTGCCAGCTCACCATCGGCAGTCCCAGATACGCAGTATTTT

size: -
D: TRBD1
J: TRBJ2-5
V: TRBV5-1
CDR3: CASRGDRGSGETQYF
DNA: TGCGCCAGCCGCGGGGACAGGGGGTCAGGAGAGACCCAGTACTTC

size: -
D: TRBD2
J: TRBJ2-1
V: TRBV28
CDR3: CASSPGLAGYNEQFF
DNA: TGTGCCAGCAGTCCCGGACTAGCGGGCTACAATGAGCAGTTCTTC

size: -
D: TRBD2
J: TRBJ2-5
V: TRBV7-3
CDR3: CASSPGLVETQYF
DNA: TGTGCCAGCAGCCCTGGACTAGTAGAGACCCAGTACTTC

size: -
D: -
J: TRBJ1-1
V: TRBV7-2
CDR3: CASSPGSYNTEAFF
DNA: TGTGCCAGCAGCCCCGGGAGCTATAACACTGAAGCTTTCTTT

size: few
D: TRBD1
J: TRBJ2-7
V: TRBV6-1
CDR3: CASTTQGARVQYF
DNA: TGTGCCAGCACAACCCAGGGGGCGAGGGTGCAGTACTTC

size: -
D: TRBD2
J: TRBJ2-1
V: TRBV20-1
CDR3: CSARSGTSENSEQFF
DNA: TGCAGTGCTAGATCCGGGACTAGCGAGAACAGTGAGCAGTTCTTC

size: -
D: TRBD2
J: TRBJ2-7
V: TRBV18
CDR3: CASSPLLAGYEQYF
DNA: TGTGCCAGCTCACCACTTCTAGCGGGATACGAGCAGTACTTC

size: few
D: -
J: TRBJ1-1
V: TRBV5-1
CDR3: CASKYKETERAFF
DNA: TGCGCCAGCAAATACAAGGAGACAGAGCGAGCTTTCTTT

size: few
D: TRBD1
J: TRBJ2-2
V: TRBV27
CDR3: CASSRQGGTGELFF
DNA: TGTGCCAGCAGTAGACAGGGGGGGACCGGGGAGCTGTTTTTT

size: -
D: -
J: TRBJ2-1
V: TRBV7-8
CDR3: CASSLGTSSYNEQFF
DNA: TGTGCCAGCAGCTTAGGGACCAGCTCCTACAATGAGCAGTTCTTC

size: few
D: -
J: TRBJ1-2
V: TRBV20-1
CDR3: CSARYGNYGYTF
DNA: TGCAGTGCTAGATATGGTAACTATGGCTACACCTTC

size: few
D: -
J: TRBJ2-5
V: TRBV7-9
CDR3: CASSLVGELGETQYF
DNA: TGTGCCAGCAGCTTAGTGGGGGAATTGGGGGAGACCCAGTACTTC

size: -
D: -
J: TRBJ2-1
V: TRBV19
CDR3: CASAPKQLVGEQFF
DNA: TGTGCCAGTGCCCCCAAACAACTAGTCGGTGAGCAGTTCTTC

size: -
D: TRBD2
J: TRBJ2-2
V: TRBV18
CDR3: CASSPGGGTGELFF
DNA: TGTGCCAGCTCACCAGGCGGGGGCACCGGGGAGCTGTTTTTT

size: -
D: TRBD2
J: TRBJ2-5
V: TRBV20-1
CDR3: CSARGGTSGRWETQYF
DNA: TGCAGTGCTAGAGGAGGGACTAGCGGGAGGTGGGAGACCCAGTACTTC

size: -
D: -
J: TRBJ2-1
V: TRBV6-1
CDR3: CASRTSRGMMDEQFF
DNA: TGTGCCAGCAGAACAAGTAGAGGAATGATGGATGAGCAGTTCTTC

size: few
D: -
J: TRBJ2-3
V: TRBV15
CDR3: CATSRGLASTDTQYF
DNA: TGTGCCACCAGCAGAGGCCTAGCGAGCACAGATACGCAGTATTTT

size: -
D: TRBD1
J: TRBJ1-6
V: TRBV20-1
CDR3: CSASENRGGNSPLHF
DNA: TGCAGTGCTAGTGAAAACAGGGGTGGGAATTCACCCCTCCACTTT

size: few
D: -
J: TRBJ2-3
V: TRBV7-2
CDR3: CASSRGQGDTQYF
DNA: TGTGCCAGCAGCAGGGGACAAGGAGATACGCAGTATTTT

size: -
D: -
J: TRBJ2-3
V: TRBV12-3/TRBV12-4
CDR3: CASSPPRDNTDTQYF
DNA: TGTGCCAGCAGTCCCCCACGCGATAACACAGATACGCAGTATTTT

size: -
D: -
J: TRBJ2-5
V: TRBV7-9
CDR3: CASSLAPTPETQYF
DNA: TGTGCCAGCAGCTTAGCCCCAACTCCCGAGACCCAGTACTTC

size: -
D: TRBD1
J: TRBJ2-7
V: TRBV28
CDR3: CASSLGQGSGYEQYF
DNA: TGTGCCAGCAGTTTAGGACAGGGGTCCGGGTACGAGCAGTACTTC

size: -
D: TRBD1
J: TRBJ2-7
V: TRBV5-1
CDR3: CASSFTGEREQYF
DNA: TGCGCCAGCAGCTTTACAGGGGAGCGCGAGCAGTACTTC

size: -
D: -
J: TRBJ1-1
V: TRBV6-2/TRBV6-3
CDR3: CASRDKNTEAFF
DNA: TGTGCCAGCAGAGACAAGAACACTGAAGCTTTCTTT

size: few
D: -
J: TRBJ2-2
V: TRBV20-1
CDR3: CSARVGGDYTGELFF
DNA: TGCAGTGCTAGAGTAGGGGGAGATTACACCGGGGAGCTGTTTTTT

size: few
D: TRBD2
J: TRBJ2-5
V: TRBV20-1
CDR3: CSAAKEDSGSPRETQYF
DNA: TGCAGTGCTGCTAAGGAGGATAGCGGGAGTCCTCGAGAGACCCAGTACTTC

size: few
D: TRBD2
J: TRBJ2-2
V: TRBV20-1
CDR3: CSARLLAGGTGELFF
DNA: TGCAGTGCTAGACTCCTAGCGGGGGGAACCGGGGAGCTGTTTTTT

size: few
D: -
J: TRBJ2-1
V: TRBV20-1
CDR3: CSARDPSNSYNEQFF
DNA: TGCAGTGCTAGAGATCCTAGCAACTCCTACAATGAGCAGTTCTTC

size: few
D: -
J: TRBJ1-1
V: TRBV19
CDR3: CASSNVGNTEAFF
DNA: TGTGCCAGTAGTAACGTTGGGAACACTGAAGCTTTCTTT

size: -
D: -
J: TRBJ2-7
V: TRBV7-2
CDR3: CASSTTGPLPGEQYF
DNA: TGTGCCAGCAGCACGACTGGGCCCCTACCGGGCGAGCAGTACTTC

size: -
D: -
J: TRBJ1-3
V: TRBV11-2
CDR3: CASQGYGNTIYF
DNA: TGTGCCAGCCAAGGGTATGGAAACACCATATATTTT

size: medium-sized
D: TRBD1
J: TRBJ1-1
V: TRBV20-1
CDR3: CSASGQGAGNTEAFF
DNA: TGCAGTGCATCCGGACAGGGAGCGGGGAACACTGAAGCTTTCTTT

size: -
D: -
J: TRBJ2-7
V: TRBV20-1
CDR3: CSAPPPGHSYEQYF
DNA: TGCAGTGCTCCCCCTCCGGGACACAGCTACGAGCAGTACTTC

size: few
D: -
J: TRBJ2-2
V: TRBV20-1
CDR3: CSARDVGSTGELFF
DNA: TGCAGTGCTAGAGACGTGGGCAGCACCGGGGAGCTGTTTTTT

size: -
D: -
J: TRBJ2-5
V: TRBV30
CDR3: CAWTQQETQYF
DNA: TGTGCCTGGACACAGCAAGAGACCCAGTACTTC

size: few
D: -
J: TRBJ1-1
V: TRBV15
CDR3: CATSRDSPGATIMNTEAFF
DNA: TGTGCCACCAGCAGAGATTCCCCAGGGGCTACGATCATGAACACTGAAGCTTTCTTT

size: few
D: -
J: TRBJ2-2
V: TRBV27
CDR3: CASSFGPKNTGELFF
DNA: TGTGCCAGCAGTTTCGGACCGAAGAACACCGGGGAGCTGTTTTTT

size: -
D: -
J: TRBJ1-2
V: TRBV7-2
CDR3: CASSLPQKLGYTF
DNA: TGTGCCAGCAGCTTACCGCAGAAGTTGGGCTACACCTTC

size: -
D: TRBD1
J: TRBJ1-6
V: TRBV15
CDR3: CATSSNRGNSPLHF
DNA: TGTGCCACCAGCTCGAACAGGGGTAATTCACCCCTCCACTTT

size: -
D: -
J: TRBJ2-3
V: TRBV7-8
CDR3: CASSDQGLDTQYF
DNA: TGTGCCAGCAGCGATCAGGGTTTGGATACGCAGTATTTT

size: few
D: -
J: TRBJ2-3
V: TRBV28
CDR3: CASTSSSDTQYF
DNA: TGTGCCAGCACCAGTAGTTCAGATACGCAGTATTTT

size: -
D: TRBD1
J: TRBJ1-6
V: TRBV4-2
CDR3: CASSLLLGTAVNNSPLHF
DNA: TGTGCCAGCAGCCTTTTACTCGGGACAGCCGTAAATAATTCACCCCTCCACTTT

size: -
D: -
J: TRBJ2-5
V: TRBV20-1
CDR3: CSARESLAQYF
DNA: TGCAGTGCTAGGGAGTCCCTTGCCCAGTACTTC

size: -
D: TRBD2
J: TRBJ2-5
V: TRBV20-1
CDR3: CSAPLAGGGAETQYF
DNA: TGCAGTGCTCCTCTAGCGGGAGGGGGGGCTGAGACCCAGTACTTC

size: once
D: -
J: TRBJ2-5
V: TRBV5-1
CDR3: CASSLEVRGDWGTQYF
DNA: TGCGCCAGCAGCTTGGAAGTCAGGGGGGATTGGGGGACCCAGTACTTC

size: few
D: -
J: TRBJ2-2
V: TRBV6-1
CDR3: CASSQGEATGELFF
DNA: TGTGCCAGCAGTCAGGGGGAGGCCACCGGGGAGCTGTTTTTT

size: once
D: -
J: TRBJ1-1
V: TRBV18
CDR3: CASSPRGGGTEAFF
DNA: TGTGCCAGCTCACCAAGAGGGGGTGGGACTGAAGCTTTCTTT

size: -
D: -
J: TRBJ2-1
V: TRBV7-2
CDR3: CASSFPEEQFF
DNA: TGTGCCAGCAGCTTCCCGGAGGAGCAGTTCTTC

size: -
D: -
J: TRBJ2-7
V: TRBV20-1
CDR3: CSALDSGASYEQYF
DNA: TGCAGTGCTCTCGATAGCGGAGCATCCTACGAGCAGTACTTC

size: once
D: TRBD1
J: TRBJ2-7
V: TRBV25-1
CDR3: CASSPGTGFYEQYF
DNA: TGTGCCAGCTCACCCGGGACAGGGTTCTACGAGCAGTACTTC

size: -
D: -
J: TRBJ2-7
V: TRBV2
CDR3: CASSGYYYEQYF
DNA: TGTGCCAGCAGCGGCTACTACTACGAGCAGTACTTC